Below are 14 T cell receptor beta chains sequenced from a single sample in a study of CD8+CD57+ T cells in acquired aplastic anemia. The study profiled TCR beta VDJ and CDR3 using genomic DNA as template. Via MiXCR, TCRdb re-called the reads, giving one row per CDR3 protein. The table has 100,000 to 150,000 distinct CDR3 sequences, more than 40% seen once. The sample taken for sequencing was sorted CD4+, CD8+, or CD8+CD57+ T cells (not recorded which) from PBMCs. These receptors came from a human donor in good health, serving as a control.

The V call is TRBV19, the J call TRBJ2-7, with 7 bases matching TRBD1. Germline V CDR1 and CDR2: LNHDA, SQIVND (reference sequence). There are 11 residues in the CDR3. After removal of 8 bases from V and 2 bases from J, the junction contained 0 bases not matched to a gene. The DNA for the CDR3 is TGTGCCAGTGGACAGGCCTACGAGCAGTACTTC. This sequence encodes CASGQAYEQYF. The full variable domain, completed using reference TRBV19 and TRBJ2-7, is DGGITQSPKYLFRKEGQNVTLSCEQNLNHDAMYWYRQDPGQGLRLIYYSQIVNDFQKGDIAEGYSVSREKKESFPLTVTSAQKNPTAFYLCASGQAYEQYFGPGTRLTVT.

The chain employs TRBV15 and TRBJ2-5; no definite D call. The CDR3 sequence is 14 residues long. Germline V lookup: CDR1 LNHNV, CDR2 YYDKDF (reference sequence). Trimming took 2 bases from V and 5 from J, leaving 12 bases between them. CDR3 sequence reads: CATSRSSSVETQYF. The DNA of the CDR3 is TGTGCCACCAGCAGATCCTCCTCGGTTGAGACCCAGTACTTC.

The chain employs TRBV2 and TRBJ2-7; D is ambiguous. V was shortened by 5 bases and J by 6 bases, with 8 bases between the two germline ends. The CDR3 contains 11 residues. Germline V gene lookup returns CDR1 SNHLY and CDR2 FYNNEI. The CDR3 DNA reads TGTGCCAGCAGTTCCGCGGCCGAGCAGTACTTC. Protein: CASSSAAEQYF.

This clonotype was detected many times. The chain couples TRBV24-1 to TRBJ2-3, with 11 bases fitting TRBD2. J was trimmed by 0 bases and V by 5 bases; bases with no gene match: 6. This CDR3 region has 17 residues. Germline CDR1 and CDR2: KGHDR and SFDVKD. The CDR3 nucleotides read TGTGCCACCAGTGGGCTAGCGGGGGGTACTAGCACAGATACGCAGTATTTT. It translates to CATSGLAGGTSTDTQYF.

The chain combines TRBV25-1 with TRBJ2-3; TRBD2 aligns across 11 bases. Trimming took 4 bases from V and 3 from J; bases not matched to a gene: 6. This CDR3 is built from 16 residues. The germline CDR1 and CDR2 sequences are MGHDK and SYGVNS. The CDR3 nucleotides are TGTGCCAGCAGTGTAATCTGGACTAGCGGGACAGATACGCAGTATTTT. Translation: CASSVIWTSGTDTQYF.

There are a few counts of this clonotype. This chain uses TRBV24-1 with TRBJ1-2; D is ambiguous. Looked up from germline, CDR1 is KGHDR and CDR2 is SFDVKD. V dropped 6 bases and J dropped 0 bases, with 10 bases sitting between them. The CDR3 extends over 14 amino acids. The CDR3 nucleotides read TGTGCCACCAGTCTAGCGAGTACTAACTATGGCTACACCTTC. Amino acids: CATSLASTNYGYTF.

Concerning this clonotype itself: A much larger clonotype is one base distant, so this may be a read error. This sequence joins TRBV5-1 and TRBJ2-3; 9 positions agree with TRBD2. Germline V gene sequence: CDR1 SGHRS, CDR2 YFSETQ. The CDR3 loop spans 16 amino acids. CDR3: CAGSSLERGVTDTQYF. As DNA, the CDR3 is TGCGCCGGCAGCTCCCTCGAGCGGGGGGTCACAGATACGCAGTATTTT.

The rearrangement links TRBV29-1 to TRBJ2-3; 10 nucleotides agree with TRBD1. CDR1 and CDR2 (germline): SQVTM, ANQGSEA. The J segment lost 6 bases and the V segment lost 5 bases, leaving 14 bases of the junction unmatched. This CDR3 has 16 amino acids. The CDR3 is CSVLGGTGEKEDTQYF. Written as DNA, the CDR3 is TGCAGCGTTCTCGGAGGGACAGGGGAAAAAGAGGATACGCAGTATTTT.

The genes are TRBV20-1 and TRBJ2-5, with D perhaps matching TRBD1 (7 bases). V shed 6 bases and J shed 5 bases, with 16 bases lying between them. CDR3 length equals 13 residues. Germline CDR1 and CDR2: DFQATT and SNEGSKA (reference sequence). Written as DNA, the CDR3 is TGCAGTGCCACCAGGGGGGCTCGGGAGACCCAGTACTTC. Its protein is CSATRGARETQYF.

This clonotype was seen repeatedly, ten times or more. The chain recombines TRBV11-1 with TRBJ2-3, with TRBD2 identical over 7 bases. V lost 4 bases and J lost 0; bases outside the gene matches: 7. CDR3 length equals 16 residues. The germline V gene encodes CDR1 SGHAT and CDR2 FQDESV (reference sequence). The CDR3 region is CASSSRGGGSTDTQYF. The CDR3 region has the DNA TGTGCCAGCAGCTCCCGCGGGGGAGGGAGCACAGATACGCAGTATTTT.

This clonotype was recorded many times. V is TRBV19 and J is TRBJ1-6; no reliable D call. Per germline, CDR1 LNHDA and CDR2 SQIVND (reference sequence). This CDR3 contains 16 residues. Trimming removed 4 bases from V and 4 bases from J, with 14 bases in between. The CDR3 sequence: CASSTLEAGYNSPLHF. The CDR3 DNA sequence: TGTGCCAGTAGTACCCTTGAGGCTGGGTATAATTCACCCCTCCACTTT.

This rearrangement joins TRBV9 to TRBJ2-7; 16 bases fit TRBD2. This CDR3 is built from 15 residues. Losses at the gene ends were 4 bases for V and 12 bases for J; bases not matched to a gene: 10. The germline CDR1 and CDR2 sequences are SGDLS and YYNGEE. In DNA form, the CDR3 reads TGTGCCAGCAGCACCACGGGACTAGCGGGGGGGCCGGCGTACTTC. This encodes CASSTTGLAGGPAYF.

This clonotype was seen only a few times. This chain links TRBV2 with TRBJ1-6; TRBD1 matches 11 bases. The germline CDR1 and CDR2 sequences are SNHLY and FYNNEI. V lost 6 bases, J lost 10 bases, and 5 bases stayed unmatched. This CDR3 comprises 14 residues. The CDR3 DNA sequence: TGTGCCAGCAGCGGGACAGGGGGTGGGTCACCCCTCCACTTT. Its protein is CASSGTGGGSPLHF.

This chain joins TRBV15 and TRBJ1-1; 9 bases fit TRBD1. The CDR3 has 17 amino acids. V was clipped by 1 base and J by 4 bases; unmatched bases: 10. Germline lookup yields CDR1 LNHNV and CDR2 YYDKDF (reference sequence). The chain's CDR3 is CATSRVYPGQGSTEAFF. The CDR3 nucleotides are TGTGCCACCAGCAGAGTCTACCCCGGACAGGGGAGCACTGAAGCTTTCTTT.